This T cell receptor beta chain emerged from a study of blood T cell repertoires in COVID-19. Across the study: The analysed material was cDNA or gDNA that came from T cells, B-cell-depleted T cells, or PBMCs.

The CDR3 covers 15 residues. Per the germline V gene, CDR1 is ENHRY and CDR2 is SYGVKD. The germline V and J ends were trimmed by 0 bases and 3 bases, with 12 bases remaining between them. This clone was seen once. Here immunoSEQ multiplex PCR was the method, and the copy in TCRdb shows in-frame clones only, minus some. Found here are around 230,000 clones, 65% to 90% of them singletons; the top ten hold less than 6.5%. This rearrangement joins TRBV10-3 to TRBJ2-7; tentatively, D is TRBD1 (6 bases). The TCR sequence derives from a man aged 45-65 years with COVID-19, enrolled during active disease. The sample was peripheral blood. CDR3 region: CAISESLGQSYEQYF. The CDR3 DNA is TGTGCCATCAGTGAGTCGCTAGGACAGAGCTACGAGCAGTACTTC.